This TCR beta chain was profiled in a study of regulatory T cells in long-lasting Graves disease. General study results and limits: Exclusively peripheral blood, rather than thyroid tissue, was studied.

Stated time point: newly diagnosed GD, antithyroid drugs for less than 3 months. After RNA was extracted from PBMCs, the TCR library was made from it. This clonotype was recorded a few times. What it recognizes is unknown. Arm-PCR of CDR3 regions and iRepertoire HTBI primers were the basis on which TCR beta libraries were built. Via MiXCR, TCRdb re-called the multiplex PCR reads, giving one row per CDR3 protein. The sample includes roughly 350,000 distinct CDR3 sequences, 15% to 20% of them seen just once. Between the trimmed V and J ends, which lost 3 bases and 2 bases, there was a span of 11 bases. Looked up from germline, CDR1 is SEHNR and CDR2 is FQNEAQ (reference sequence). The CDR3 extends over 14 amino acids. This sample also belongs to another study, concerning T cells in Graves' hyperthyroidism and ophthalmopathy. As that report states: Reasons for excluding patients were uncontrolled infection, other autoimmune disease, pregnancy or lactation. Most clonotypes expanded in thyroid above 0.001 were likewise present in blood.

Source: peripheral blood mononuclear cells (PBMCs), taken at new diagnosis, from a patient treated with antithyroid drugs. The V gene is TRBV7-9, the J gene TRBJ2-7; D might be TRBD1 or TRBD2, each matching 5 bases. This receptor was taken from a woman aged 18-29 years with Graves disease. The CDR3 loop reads CASSFSRGAYEQYF. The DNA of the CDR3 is TGTGCCAGCAGCTTCAGCCGGGGCGCCTACGAGCAGTACTTC.